The 17 T cell receptor beta chains listed next were all sequenced from one sample in a study of human T cells and chemical hapten exposure (dated by TCRdb to about 2021). Reading the label with the study, this specimen's time point is: patch test 3, about 24 weeks after DPC sensitization. The treatment or condition label for this specimen denotes: therapeutic diphenylcyclopropenone sensitization with weekly scalp DPC. Libraries were constructed by RACE. Sequencer: NextSeq 500. The public reads were run again by TCRdb, first through fastp at Q25 and then through MiXCR, and only productive beta chains were kept. Every CDR3 protein is listed once, alongside the most common genes and DNA of its rows. The table for this sample lists approximately 50,000 distinct CDR3 sequences; over 9.5% of them were counted only once. Around 17% of the sample is held by the ten biggest clonotypes. The source was whole blood, collected in connection with sensitization to the hapten diphenylcyclopropenone (DPC). The receptors stem from a woman aged 40 to 50 with alopecia areata. Some clones in this sample may be carry-over from other donors' samples.

The chain joins TRBV27 to TRBJ2-1; 9 bases fit TRBD1. V was clipped by 9 bases and J by 6 bases; unmatched bases: 9. This CDR3 has 14 amino acids. Germline V CDR1 and CDR2: MNHEY, SMNVEV (reference sequence). The CDR3 DNA reads TGTGCCAGTACCCCTAGACAGGGGGTCAATGAGCAGTTCTTC. Its protein product is CASTPRQGVNEQFF.

The table lists this clonotype with many counts. CDR3 nucleotide sequence: TGTGCCAGCAGCGCGTACCACCCGGGACAGGGTGGCCACAATGAGCAGTTCTTC. It is translated as CASSAYHPGQGGHNEQFF. This chain connects TRBV7-3 to TRBJ2-1, with 9 bases identical to TRBD1. The V segment lost 5 bases and the J segment 5 bases; nucleotides outside the gene matches: 16. The CDR3 runs to 18 residues. In germline, CDR1 is SGHTA, CDR2 FQGTGA.

This clonotype was seen repeatedly, ten times or more. The chain employs TRBV7-2 and TRBJ2-3; D is unclear. Deletions cut 5 bases from V and 4 bases from J, with 7 bases between. CDR3 size: 12 residues. CDR1 is SGHTA and CDR2 is FQGNSA in the germline V gene. Written as DNA, the CDR3 is TGTGCCAGCAGCCTGGGCCCAGATACGCAGTATTTT. Translated, it gives CASSLGPDTQYF.

This clonotype was observed at least ten times. This chain uses TRBV6-2 or TRBV6-3 with TRBJ2-1; TRBD2 matches 12 bases. The V gene's germline CDR1 is MNHEY and CDR2 SVGEGT. This CDR3 has 15 amino acids. V dropped 5 bases and J dropped 8; count of bases not matched to a gene: 7. In nucleotides, the CDR3 is TGTGCCAGCAGTCGGCTAGCGGGGGGGCGTGATGAGCAGTTCTTC. It specifies CASSRLAGGRDEQFF.

This clonotype was counted at least ten times. This chain joins TRBV10-3 and TRBJ2-7, with 7 bases matching TRBD1. Germline V gene data show CDR1 as ENHRY and CDR2 as SYGVKD. This CDR3 is built from 13 residues. The V gene end was trimmed by 4 bases and the J gene end by 3 bases; junction bases not matched to a gene: 3. Here the CDR3 DNA reads TGTGCCATCAGTGCGGCAGGGGGCTACGAGCAGTACTTC. Its translation: CAISAAGGYEQYF.

This clonotype has ten or more counts. V gene TRBV2 combines with J gene TRBJ2-1; 10 bases align to TRBD2. Germline V gene lookup returns CDR1 SNHLY and CDR2 FYNNEI. Germline trimming cut 3 bases from V and 4 bases from J; bases unmatched to any gene: 6. The CDR3 contains 16 residues. In nucleotides, the CDR3 is TGTGCCAGCAGTGATCTTAGGACTAGCGGATACAATGAGCAGTTCTTC. Translating gives CASSDLRTSGYNEQFF. The complete variable domain, with remaining parts taken from reference TRBV2 and TRBJ2-1, reads EPEVTQTPSHQVTQMGQEVILRCVPISNHLYFYWYRQILGQKVEFLVSFYNNEISEKSEIFDDQFSVERPDGSNFTLKIRSTKLEDSAMYFCASSDLRTSGYNEQFFGPGTRLTVL.

The chain is built from TRBV6-5 and TRBJ1-6; tentatively, D is TRBD1 (5 bases). This CDR3 has 13 residues. The germline gives CDR1 MNHEY, CDR2 SVGAGI. Trimming stripped 0 bases from V and 14 bases from J, with 11 bases between. As DNA, the CDR3 is TGTGCCAGCAGTTACTCGGACACACCGGCCCTCCACTTT. Residues: CASSYSDTPALHF.

The chain uses TRBV2 and TRBJ2-1; D tentatively fits TRBD1 or TRBD2 (5 bases each). The ends were cut back, 6 bases at V and 8 bases at J, with 14 bases in the middle. The germline CDR1 and CDR2 sequences are SNHLY and FYNNEI. CDR3 size: 13 residues. The CDR3 here is CASSGDPRDEQFF. CDR3 sequence (DNA): TGTGCCAGCAGCGGGGACCCGCGGGATGAGCAGTTCTTC.

Many counts were recorded for this clonotype. This chain uses TRBV5-6 with TRBJ1-1; TRBD1 is a possible D gene (5 bases). Trimming left V 2 bases short and J 0 bases short, with 14 bases between. The CDR3 consists of 16 residues. Germline CDR1 is SGHDT and CDR2 is YYEEEE. The CDR3 here is CASSLTGTVMNTEAFF. CDR3 DNA sequence: TGTGCCAGCAGCTTAACCGGGACGGTCATGAACACTGAAGCTTTCTTT.

This clonotype was seen repeatedly, ten times or more. The V call is TRBV2, the J call TRBJ2-1, with TRBD2 as a possible D gene (6 bases). The CDR3 length is 14 residues. Between the trimmed V and J ends, which lost 8 bases and 1 base, there was a span of 12 bases. CDR1 and CDR2 (germline): SNHLY, FYNNEI. The CDR3 DNA sequence: TGTGCCAGCGTCCCCGGGGGATCCTACAATGAGCAGTTCTTC. Translating gives CASVPGGSYNEQFF.

This clonotype was found a few times. The chain joins TRBV9 to TRBJ1-2; a possible D gene is TRBD1 (6 bases). The length of the CDR3 is 13 residues. Trimming shortened V by 2 bases and J by 4 bases, and 9 bases separated the two germline ends. Per germline, CDR1 SGDLS and CDR2 YYNGEE. Here the CDR3 reads CASSVQGIYGYTF. The CDR3 DNA reads TGTGCCAGCAGCGTGCAGGGGATCTATGGCTACACCTTC.

This clonotype has only a few counts. The rearrangement uses TRBV4-1 and TRBJ2-1, with 11 bases fitting TRBD2. Germline values: CDR1 MGHRA, CDR2 YSYEKL. CDR3 length equals 16 residues. J was trimmed by 6 bases and V by 0 bases; bases with no gene match: 4. DNA of the CDR3: TGCGCCAGCAGCCAAGATATCGGACTAGCGGGCAATGAGCAGTTCTTC. Translating gives CASSQDIGLAGNEQFF.

In its sample, this clonotype was seen a few times. V is TRBV29-1 and J is TRBJ2-2, with TRBD1 matching 7 bases. Germline assignment: CDR1 SQVTM and CDR2 ANQGSEA. This CDR3 is built from 16 residues. J lost 3 bases, V lost 4 bases, and 11 bases had no gene match. The CDR3 DNA reads TGCAGCGTTGGACAAAGAGACAGGGCGGACACCGGGGAGCTGTTTTTT. This gives the protein CSVGQRDRADTGELFF.

The sample holds a few counts of this clonotype. The chain joins TRBV4-1 to TRBJ2-1; 12 positions match TRBD2. Germline-derived CDR1 and CDR2 are MGHRA and YSYEKL. This CDR3 contains 17 residues. J was trimmed by 4 bases and V by 1 base; bases with no gene match: 5. The CDR3 coding sequence is TGCGCCAGCAGCCAAGGGGGGACTAGCGGGCTTTACAATGAGCAGTTCTTC. It codes for CASSQGGTSGLYNEQFF.

Ten or more counts support this clonotype. The V and J genes are TRBV11-1 and TRBJ1-1, with D hard to call. With 5 bases removed from V and 3 bases from J, the gap between germline ends came to 10 bases. The CDR3 consists of 13 residues. Germline V lookup: CDR1 SGHAT, CDR2 FQDESV (reference sequence). The CDR3 loop is CASSPRRDTEAFF. The CDR3 DNA sequence: TGTGCCAGCAGCCCCCGACGGGACACTGAAGCTTTCTTT.

The V and J genes are TRBV2 and TRBJ2-4; TRBD2 matches 10 bases. The CDR3 has 14 amino acids. In germline, CDR1 is SNHLY, CDR2 FYNNEI. After removal of 7 bases from V and 9 bases from J, the junction contained 9 bases not matched to a gene. The CDR3 loop reads CASMLGLAETIQYF. The CDR3 coding sequence is TGTGCCAGCATGCTCGGACTAGCGGAAACCATTCAGTACTTC.

This clonotype has only a few counts. The chain couples TRBV28 to TRBJ1-4; 9 nucleotides align to TRBD1. Trimming cost V 5 bases and J 5 bases; bases outside gene matches: 12. The CDR3 is made up of 17 amino acids. Germline V gives CDR1 MDHEN, CDR2 SYDVKM. CDR3 amino acids: CASSPEFWDRENEKLFF. CDR3 sequence (DNA): TGTGCCAGCAGTCCCGAATTTTGGGACAGGGAGAATGAAAAACTGTTTTTT.